This T cell receptor beta chain was sequenced in a study of T-cell memory formation after mild COVID-19. TCRdb itself ran the 5' RACE reads through MiXCR, one entry per CDR3 protein. The top ten hold more than 10% of the sample, which has about 560,000 distinct CDR3 sequences, around 17% seen once. In germline, CDR1 is SGHRS, CDR2 YFSETQ. V was pared by 4 bases and J by 2 bases, with 4 bases of the junction left unmatched. The CDR3 extends over 14 amino acids. Material for sequencing was PBMCs or a T cell subset sorted from them (not recorded which). This clonotype was sampled from an adult woman who had mild COVID-19 (a few samples of this study predate the infection). Cell type and time point are not known. The genes are TRBV5-1 and TRBJ1-2, with TRBD1 matching over 8 bases. The CDR3 DNA sequence: TGCGCCAGCAGCGGGTGGACAGGGAACTATGGCTACACCTTC. Protein: CASSGWTGNYGYTF. The full variable domain, its missing parts supplied by reference TRBV5-1 and TRBJ1-2, is KAGVTQTPRYLIKTRGQQVTLSCSPISGHRSVSWYQQTPGQGLQFLFEYFSETQRNKGNFPGRFSGRQFSNSRSEMNVSTLELGDSALYLCASSGWTGNYGYTFGSGTRLTVV.